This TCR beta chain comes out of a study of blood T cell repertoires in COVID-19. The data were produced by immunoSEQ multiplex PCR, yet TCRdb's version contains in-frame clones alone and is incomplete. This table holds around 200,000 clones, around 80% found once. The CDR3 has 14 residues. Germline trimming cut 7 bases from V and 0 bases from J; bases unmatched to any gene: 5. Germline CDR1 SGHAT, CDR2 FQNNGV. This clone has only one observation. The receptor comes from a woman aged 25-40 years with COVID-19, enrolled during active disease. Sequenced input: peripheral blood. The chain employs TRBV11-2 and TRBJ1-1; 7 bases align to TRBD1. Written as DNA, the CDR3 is TGTGCCAGCAATAGGGACAGCCTGAACACTGAAGCTTTCTTT. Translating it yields CASNRDSLNTEAFF.